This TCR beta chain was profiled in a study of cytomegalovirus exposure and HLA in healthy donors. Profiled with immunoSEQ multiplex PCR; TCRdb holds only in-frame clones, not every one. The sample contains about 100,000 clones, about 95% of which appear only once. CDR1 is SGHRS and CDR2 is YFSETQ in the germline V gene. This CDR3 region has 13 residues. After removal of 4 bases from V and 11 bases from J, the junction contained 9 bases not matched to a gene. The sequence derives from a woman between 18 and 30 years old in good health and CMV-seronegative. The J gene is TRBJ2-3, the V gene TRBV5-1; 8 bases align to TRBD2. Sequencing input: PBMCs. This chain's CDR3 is CASSPGGGVGQYF. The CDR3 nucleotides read TGCGCCAGCAGCCCGGGGGGGGGCGTAGGGCAGTATTTT.